These 17 T cell receptor beta chains came from one sample sequenced in a study of ipilimumab plus nivolumab after autologous stem cell transplantation. The method was immunoSEQ multiplex PCR; TCRdb's version includes in-frame clones alone and lacks a portion of them. The table has around 21,000 clones, around 85% seen once; the top ten hold roughly 7.5%. The sequencing used PBMCs, collected in a trial of ipilimumab plus nivolumab as post-transplant consolidation. The receptors stem from a male donor with diffuse large B-cell lymphoma.

In its sample, this clone was seen a few times. The chain is built from TRBV30 and TRBJ1-2, with 7 nucleotides matching TRBD1. V lost 6 bases, J lost 4 bases, and 5 bases stayed unmatched. The CDR3 spans 12 residues. Germline CDR1 is GTSNPN and CDR2 is SVGIG (reference sequence). CDR3 region: CACTRDSYGYTF. DNA for the CDR3: TGTGCCTGCACTCGGGACAGCTATGGCTACACCTTC.

The V call is TRBV5-1, the J call TRBJ2-5; maybe TRBD1 (5 bases). V lost 2 bases, J lost 14 bases, and 19 bases lay in between. The CDR3 length is 13 residues. From germline, CDR1 is SGHRS and CDR2 YFSETQ. This CDR3 reads CASSFYSRQLFYF. In DNA, the CDR3 is TGCGCCAGCAGCTTTTATTCCAGACAGCTTTTTTACTTC.

The table lists this clone with a few counts. The chain carries TRBV12-5 and TRBJ1-2; D is possibly TRBD1 (5 bases). The CDR3 extends over 13 amino acids. From germline, CDR1 is LGHNT and CDR2 FRNRAP. V dropped 6 bases and J dropped 8 bases, with 16 bases sitting between them. The CDR3, as DNA: TGTGCTAGTGGACGTAACGGGGGTAGGGGCTACACCTTC. Translated, it gives CASGRNGGRGYTF.

V gene TRBV5-1 combines with J gene TRBJ2-4, with D perhaps matching TRBD1 (6 bases). V lost 3 bases, J lost 0 bases, and 13 bases lay in between. The germline CDR1 and CDR2 sequences are SGHRS and YFSETQ. The length of the CDR3 is 16 residues. This CDR3 is CASSSGQPLAKNIQYF. CDR3 DNA: TGCGCCAGCAGCTCGGGACAACCTCTAGCCAAAAACATTCAGTACTTC.

The rearrangement joins TRBV6-5 to TRBJ1-2, with D unclear. V lost 0 bases, J lost 4 bases, and 6 bases lay in between. CDR3 size: 13 residues. The V gene's germline CDR1 is MNHEY and CDR2 SVGAGI. The chain's CDR3 is CASSYSPSYGYTF. In DNA form, the CDR3 reads TGTGCCAGCAGTTACTCTCCTAGCTATGGCTACACCTTC.

This clone is categorized as medium-sized. The chain links TRBV7-2 to TRBJ2-2; D is uncertain. This CDR3 contains 12 residues. The ends were cut back, 5 bases at V and 8 bases at J, with 9 bases in the middle. Germline CDR1 and CDR2: SGHTA and FQGNSA. CDR3: CASSQPQGELFF. In DNA, the CDR3 is TGTGCCAGCAGCCAACCTCAGGGGGAGCTGTTTTTT.

This chain joins TRBV7-2 and TRBJ1-2; 9 bases line up with TRBD1. The ends lost 0 bases at V and 8 bases at J; junction bases unmatched: 4. Germline-derived CDR1 and CDR2 are SGHTA and FQGNSA. The CDR3 consists of 14 residues. As DNA, the CDR3 is TGTGCCAGCAGCTTAGCCGGGACAGGGTTAGGCTACACCTTC. This encodes CASSLAGTGLGYTF. The entire variable domain, with the rest obtained from reference TRBV7-2 and TRBJ1-2, is as follows: GAGVSQSPSNKVTEKGKDVELRCDPISGHTALYWYRQSLGQGLEFLIYFQGNSAPDKSGLPSDRFSAERTGGSVSTLTIQRTQQEDSAVYLCASSLAGTGLGYTFGSGTRLTVV.

This chain joins TRBV7-9 and TRBJ2-5, with 14 positions matching TRBD2. V lost 5 bases to trimming and J lost 6 bases; unmatched junction nucleotides: 5. This CDR3 comprises 15 residues. Looked up from germline, CDR1 is SEHNR and CDR2 is FQNEAQ (reference sequence). The CDR3 loop reads CASSPGLAGAQTQYF. The CDR3 DNA reads as TGTGCCAGCAGCCCGGGACTAGCGGGGGCACAGACCCAGTACTTC.

This clone was found a few times. The chain joins TRBV6-5 to TRBJ2-5; 10 bases line up with TRBD2. The V and J ends lost 5 bases and 0 bases, in that order; junction bases with no gene match: 0. The CDR3 covers 14 residues. Germline V CDR1 and CDR2: MNHEY, SVGAGI. This chain's CDR3 is CASSGLADQETQYF. The DNA for the CDR3 is TGTGCCAGCAGTGGACTAGCGGACCAAGAGACCCAGTACTTC.

This chain connects TRBV5-1 to TRBJ1-4; 7 bases line up with TRBD1. This CDR3 comprises 18 residues. V was pared by 3 bases and J by 4 bases, with 15 bases of the junction left unmatched. Germline V gene sequence: CDR1 SGHRS, CDR2 YFSETQ. In DNA form, the CDR3 reads TGCGCCAGCAGCTCCGGGACAGTCGGAAGGATGATTAATGAAAAACTGTTTTTT. It encodes CASSSGTVGRMINEKLFF. Complete variable domain (other parts from reference TRBV5-1 and TRBJ1-4): KAGVTQTPRYLIKTRGQQVTLSCSPISGHRSVSWYQQTPGQGLQFLFEYFSETQRNKGNFPGRFSGRQFSNSRSEMNVSTLELGDSALYLCASSSGTVGRMINEKLFFGSGTQLSVL.

The gene calls are TRBV2 and TRBJ2-7; D is perhaps TRBD1 (6 bases). The V end was cut by 7 bases, the J end by 2 bases, with 9 bases between. CDR1 and CDR2 (germline): SNHLY, FYNNEI. The CDR3 is 12 amino acids. CDR3 protein: CASNNRAYEQYF. In DNA form, the CDR3 reads TGTGCCAGCAACAACAGGGCCTACGAGCAGTACTTC.

The chain recombines TRBV18 with TRBJ2-1; TRBD2 matches 9 bases. Trimming took 3 bases from V and 7 from J; bases not matched to a gene: 7. The germline V gene encodes CDR1 KGHSH and CDR2 LQKENI. This CDR3 has 15 amino acids. This CDR3 reads CASSPGASGANEQFF. The DNA of the CDR3 is TGTGCCAGCTCACCGGGGGCTAGCGGGGCAAATGAGCAGTTCTTC.

This clone was seen more than once but under ten times. This chain joins TRBV5-5 and TRBJ2-7, with TRBD2 identical over 7 bases. This CDR3 spans 14 amino acids. After removal of 5 bases from V and 2 bases from J, the junction contained 7 bases not matched to a gene. In germline, CDR1 is SGHKS, CDR2 YYEKEE (reference sequence). CDR3 amino acids: CASSLSGQAYEQYF. CDR3 in DNA: TGTGCCAGCAGTCTTAGCGGGCAGGCCTACGAGCAGTACTTC.

The CDR3 nucleotides read TGTGCCAGTAGTATTAGACAGAATTCCAATCAGCCCCAGCATTTT. It encodes CASSIRQNSNQPQHF. The V call is TRBV19, the J call TRBJ1-5; possibly TRBD1 for D (5 bases). V was cut by 3 bases and J by 3 bases, with 12 bases left in between. Germline values: CDR1 LNHDA, CDR2 SQIVND (reference sequence). The CDR3 contains 15 residues.

CDR3 sequence: CASSFDGTYEQYF. CDR3 bases: TGTGCCAGCAGCTTCGACGGAACCTACGAGCAGTACTTC. The rearrangement links TRBV5-4 to TRBJ2-7; unclear D gene. The V gene's germline CDR1 is SGHNT and CDR2 YYREEE (reference sequence). This CDR3 comprises 13 residues. Trimming stripped 2 bases from V and 2 bases from J, with 8 bases between.

This chain connects TRBV5-6 to TRBJ2-7; 10 nucleotides match TRBD1. This CDR3 is 16 amino acids long. Germline V gene lookup returns CDR1 SGHDT and CDR2 YYEEEE. Trimming cost V 6 bases and J 4 bases; bases outside gene matches: 13. The CDR3 DNA sequence: TGTGCCAGCATCCGAACCGGGACAGGGGCTTTATACGAGCAGTACTTC. Protein sequence: CASIRTGTGALYEQYF.

V gene TRBV15 combines with J gene TRBJ2-7; 7 bases fit TRBD1. The length of the CDR3 is 16 residues. In germline, CDR1 is LNHNV, CDR2 YYDKDF (reference sequence). V gave up 0 bases and J gave up 3 bases; unmatched junction bases: 8. The CDR3 region is CATSRERRQGVYEQYF. CDR3 nucleotides: TGTGCCACCAGCAGAGAACGGCGCCAGGGGGTCTACGAGCAGTACTTC.